This T cell receptor beta chain was identified during a study of cytomegalovirus exposure and HLA in healthy donors. Study in general: Among about 179 million T cells, an earlier analysis found 120 million or so unique TCR beta sequences.

Points on this clone: Antigen unknown.

Broader study findings: Most CMV-associated TCR beta chains were later found to appear HLA-restricted. Beyond CMV serostatus, there was no information to go on about immune exposure.

This PCR relied on a set of 60 Vbeta primers and 13 Jbeta primers. Repertoires were generated with immunoSEQ multiplex PCR, while TCRdb's copy carries only in-frame clones and drops some. The table includes approximately 120,000 clones, 77% detected once. CDR1 and CDR2 (germline): MDHEN, SYDVKM. V lost 5 bases and J lost 5, with 16 bases in between. The CDR3 is 14 amino acids. Sequencing input: PBMCs. The origin of this receptor is a man between 40 and 49 years old in good health and CMV-seropositive. V and J are TRBV28 and TRBJ2-7; TRBD1 is a possible D gene (6 bases). The CDR3 loop reads CASSIIQGKNEQYF. CDR3 DNA: TGTGCCAGCAGTATCATACAGGGAAAGAACGAGCAGTACTTC. The full variable domain, its missing parts supplied by reference TRBV28 and TRBJ2-7, is DVKVTQSSRYLVKRTGEKVFLECVQDMDHENMFWYRQDPGLGLRLIYFSYDVKMKEKGDIPEGYSVSREKKERFSLILESASTNQTSMYLCASSIIQGKNEQYFGPGTRLTVT.